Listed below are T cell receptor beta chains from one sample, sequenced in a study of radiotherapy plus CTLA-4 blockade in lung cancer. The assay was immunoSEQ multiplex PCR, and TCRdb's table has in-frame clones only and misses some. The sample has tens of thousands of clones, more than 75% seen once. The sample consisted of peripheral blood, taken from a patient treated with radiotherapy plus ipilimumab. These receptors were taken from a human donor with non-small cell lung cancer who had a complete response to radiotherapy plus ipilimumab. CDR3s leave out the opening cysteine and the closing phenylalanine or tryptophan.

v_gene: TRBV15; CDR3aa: ATSRGLQGGQPQH
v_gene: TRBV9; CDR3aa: ASSVDLSTVDEQF
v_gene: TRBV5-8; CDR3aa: ASSADWETQY
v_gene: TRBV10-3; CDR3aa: AISDDRGRGTNEKLF
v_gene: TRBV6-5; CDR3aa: ASSKRGNEQF
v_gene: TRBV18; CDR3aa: ASSLRDLGNEQF
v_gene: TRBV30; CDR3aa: AWAQGTGIFSGNSNQPQH
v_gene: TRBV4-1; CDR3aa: ASSQAGRIKGYT
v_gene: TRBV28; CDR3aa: ASSVSSYEQY
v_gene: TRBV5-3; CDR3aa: ARGPFTPEQF
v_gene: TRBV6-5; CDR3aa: ASSTQEANEKLF
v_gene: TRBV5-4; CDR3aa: ATLGPGGFTEAF
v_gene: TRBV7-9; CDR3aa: ASSLETGEDTQY
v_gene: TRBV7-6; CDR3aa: ASSLAVPSGANVLT
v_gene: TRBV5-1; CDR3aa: ASSLGTGVTGELF
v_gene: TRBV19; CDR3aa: ASSSWTGSNTGELF
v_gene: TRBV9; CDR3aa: ASSATVTGELF
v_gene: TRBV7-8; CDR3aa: ASSRRDRPTDTQY
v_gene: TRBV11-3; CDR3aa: ASSRRGIGLNEKLF
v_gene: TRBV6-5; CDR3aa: ASVQGARSTEAF
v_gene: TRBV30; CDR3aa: AWSVLGTEYGYT
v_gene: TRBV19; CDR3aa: ASIGTGDPSYGYT
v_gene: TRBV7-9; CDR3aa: ASSWDTNTGELF
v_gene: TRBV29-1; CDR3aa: SVEERGTRGRDTQY
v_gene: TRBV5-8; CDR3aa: ASSSGRGTEAF
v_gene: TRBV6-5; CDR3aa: ASSYDSNSYEQY
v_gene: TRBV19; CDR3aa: ASSIVTGVAQPQH
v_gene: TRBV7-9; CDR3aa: ASSLGQAPDNEQF
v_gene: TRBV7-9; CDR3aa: ASSSQVINTEAF
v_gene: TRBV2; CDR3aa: ASSKERDYEQY
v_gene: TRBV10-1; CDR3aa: ASSEAVAASQAF
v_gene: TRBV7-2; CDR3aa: ASSPFRGEAF
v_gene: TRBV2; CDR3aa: ASSIHDLTPYT
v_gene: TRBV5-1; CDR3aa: ASSLAAGILTEAF
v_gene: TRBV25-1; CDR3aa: ASSEYRAEKLF
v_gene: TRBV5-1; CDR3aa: ASSLAKGADEQF
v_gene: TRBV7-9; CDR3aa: ASSPGQNTGELF
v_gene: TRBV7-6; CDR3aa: ASSLRGQVYGYT
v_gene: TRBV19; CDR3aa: ASSTSSGYYNEQF
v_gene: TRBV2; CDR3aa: ASSRGGEGYEQY
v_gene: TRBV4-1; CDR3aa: ASSQGLINTEAF
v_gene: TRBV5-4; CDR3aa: ASSSLAGGPREQY
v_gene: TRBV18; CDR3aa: ASSPLGHSGNTIY
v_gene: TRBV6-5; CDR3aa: ASRATVIRSEPQH
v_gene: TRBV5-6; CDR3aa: ASSLMFTTELF
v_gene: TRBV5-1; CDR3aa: ASSTRQGMGTDTQY
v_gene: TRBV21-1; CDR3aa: ASSKTRGMNTEAF
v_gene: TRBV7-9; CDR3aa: ATQHRRGHGYT